This T cell receptor beta chain comes out of a study of OX40 agonist ivuxolimab in advanced cancers. For the study at large: Ivuxolimab, which is an agonistic anti-OX40 (CD134) antibody, was administered to the patients. Dose-escalation patients were diagnosed with hepatocellular carcinoma, melanoma, renal cell cancer or head and neck cancer. Two patients with cutaneous melanoma and one with hepatocellular carcinoma, three in total, showed partial responses.

As regards this clone: Its antigen is unknown.

This table comes from immunoSEQ multiplex PCR, and its TCRdb copy is limited to in-frame clones, with some not included. Among 45,000 to 65,000 clones, 81% were seen once, and the ten largest hold nearly 0.7%. V was clipped by 4 bases and J by 0 bases; unmatched bases: 9. The germline V gene has CDR1 WNHNN and CDR2 SYGVQD (reference sequence). This CDR3 has 17 residues. General study results and limits: Doses of 0.1 to 3.0 mg/kg were accompanied by clonal expansion of CD4+ and CD8+ blood T cells by week 6.

The sequences come from CD4+ or CD8+ T cells sorted from blood, collected in a trial of the OX40 agonist ivuxolimab. The chain joins TRBV10-1 to TRBJ1-3, with 7 bases matching TRBD1. This TCR was recovered from an adult with an advanced solid tumor such as melanoma, head and neck, liver or kidney cancer. CDR3 in amino acids: CASSGPDRTDSGNTIYF. The CDR3 bases are TGCGCCAGCAGTGGACCGGACAGGACGGACTCTGGAAACACCATATATTTT.